The rows below give T cell receptor beta chains drawn from one sample of a study of shared clonotypes between healthy human individuals. Libraries were prepared by immunoSEQ multiplex PCR; TCRdb keeps only in-frame clonotypes and omits some of them. The sample lists about 1.1 million clones; around 78% were seen once. The source material was memory CD4+ T cells from PBMCs. The receptor set was obtained from a man aged 18 to 30 in good health. Some clones in this sample may be carry-over from other donors' samples. CDR3s include the opening cysteine and the closing phenylalanine or tryptophan. A D gene is named only where the DNA matches it firmly. Size is omitted from some rows. Given values are once, few, many or a class for expanded clones.

size	V	length	D	J	DNA	CDR3
many	TRBV6-6	16	TRBD1	TRBJ2-7	TGTGCCAGCAGAACAACTGACAGGGGGCTTATTTACGAGCAGTACTTC	CASRTTDRGLIYEQYF
.	TRBV30	14	TRBD1	TRBJ2-7	TGTGCCTGGAGTATGTGGACAGGGGACGGCGAGCAGTACTTC	CAWSMWTGDGEQYF
.	TRBV4-2	17	TRBD2	TRBJ2-3	TGTGCCAGCAGCCAAGATTGGGCGGGAGGAGGCACAGATACGCAGTATTTT	CASSQDWAGGGTDTQYF
.	TRBV19	13	.	TRBJ1-3	TGTGCCAGTAAAGACTTCTCTGGAAACACCATATATTTT	CASKDFSGNTIYF
.	TRBV30	12	.	TRBJ1-5	TGTGCCTGGGGAGGAGGCAATCAGCCCCAGCATTTT	CAWGGGNQPQHF
.	TRBV6-6	12	.	TRBJ1-5	TGTGCCAGCAGCCCCCCCATACAGCCCCAGCATTTT	CASSPPIQPQHF
.	TRBV21-1	17	.	TRBJ2-2	TGTGCCAGCAGCAAAGGACACAGGACAGGGGGAGCCGGGGAGCTGTTTTTT	CASSKGHRTGGAGELFF
.	TRBV5-4	15	.	TRBJ2-7	TGTGCCAGCAGCTCCCAGGGGAGGAACGGTTACGAGCAGTACTTC	CASSSQGRNGYEQYF
.	TRBV15	16	.	TRBJ2-1	TGTGCCACCAGCAGATCCGGGACCCCGGTCGGGAATGAGCAGTTCTTC	CATSRSGTPVGNEQFF
.	TRBV7-2	14	.	TRBJ2-1	TGTGCCAGCGGATACAGTCATACCTACAATGAGCAGCTCTTC	CASGYSHTYNEQLF
.	TRBV28	14	.	TRBJ2-5	TGTGCCAGCAGTTTCTCCAGGTATCAAGAGACCCAGTACTTC	CASSFSRYQETQYF
few	TRBV7-9	14	TRBD2	TRBJ2-5	TGTGCCAGCAGCTCAAGGACTAGCGGGGAGACCCAGTACTTC	CASSSRTSGETQYF
.	TRBV4-2	14	.	TRBJ2-2	TGTGCCAGCAGCCAAGGCGCTCGCACCGGGGAGCTGTTTTTT	CASSQGARTGELFF
.	TRBV18	14	TRBD1	TRBJ1-1	TGTGCCAGCTCACCGGGACAGTTTAACACTGAAGCTTTCTTT	CASSPGQFNTEAFF
.	TRBV11-1	17	.	TRBJ1-2	TGTGCCAGCAGCTTAGACAGCGGGAGGCGAGCTAACTATGGCTACACCTTC	CASSLDSGRRANYGYTF
.	TRBV29-1	15	TRBD1	TRBJ1-3	TGCAGCGAGGGGGCAGCCAGACTCTCTGGAAACACCATATATTTT	CSEGAARLSGNTIYF
.	TRBV5-1	11	.	TRBJ2-3	TGCGCCAGCAGCCAGCGAGATACGCAGTATTTT	CASSQRDTQYF
.	TRBV7-3	17	TRBD2	TRBJ2-5	TGTGCCAGCAGCTTAGTCCAAGCGGGAGGGCCTCTCGAGACCCAGTACTTC	CASSLVQAGGPLETQYF
.	TRBV2	14	.	TRBJ1-2	TGTGCCAGCAGTGAAGGGGCCTCCCTCTATGGCTACACCTTC	CASSEGASLYGYTF
.	TRBV27	14	.	TRBJ2-1	TGTGCCAGCAGCCCGGGACGGTCTTATAATGAGCAGTTCTTC	CASSPGRSYNEQFF
.	TRBV30	13	TRBD1	TRBJ2-7	TGTGCCTGGGGTAGACAGGGGGGGGAGGGGCAGTACTTC	CAWGRQGGEGQYF
.	TRBV18	14	.	TRBJ2-3	TGTGCCAGCTCACCCGTGGGGGATCCAGATACGCAGTATTTT	CASSPVGDPDTQYF
.	TRBV27	14	.	TRBJ1-1	TGTGCCAGCAGTCCCACGGGAGTGAACACTGAAGCTTTCTTT	CASSPTGVNTEAFF
.	TRBV6-1	16	TRBD1	TRBJ1-5	TGTGCCAGCAGTGAAACCACCGGGACAGGGGATCAGCCCCAGCATTTT	CASSETTGTGDQPQHF
.	TRBV7-2	14	TRBD2	TRBJ2-7	TGTGCCAGCAGCTGGTCGGCGGGAGAAAACGAGCAGTACTTC	CASSWSAGENEQYF
few	TRBV7-9	14	.	TRBJ2-3	TGTGCCAGCAGTTTCACCCGAGAGACAGATACGCAGTATTTT	CASSFTRETDTQYF
many	TRBV7-3	16	.	TRBJ2-7	TGTGCCAGCAGCCCCAAGGGGGGGACTACTACCTACGAGCAGTACTTC	CASSPKGGTTTYEQYF
.	TRBV6-1	14	.	TRBJ1-4	TGTGCCAGCAGTGAAATGGACAAGTATGAAAAACTGTTTTTT	CASSEMDKYEKLFF
.	TRBV30	15	.	TRBJ2-5	TGTGCCTGGAGTGTACCCGGGGCCCCCCCAAGGACCCAGTACTTC	CAWSVPGAPPRTQYF
.	TRBV9	16	TRBD1	TRBJ1-3	TGTGCCAGCAGCCCGAGACAGGGGGTAGATGGAAACACCATATATTTT	CASSPRQGVDGNTIYF
.	TRBV6-5	15	.	TRBJ2-3	TGTGCCAGCAGTTACCGAGGGTATGGCACAGATACGCAGTATTTT	CASSYRGYGTDTQYF
.	TRBV5-4	15	.	TRBJ2-7	TGTGCCAGCAGCTTGGCCACGGGGACCACGGACGAGCAGTACTTC	CASSLATGTTDEQYF